This T cell receptor beta chain was recovered during a study of post-analysis software for immune sequencing data. At the level of the study: The cohort encompassed relapsing-remitting, secondary progressive and progressive-relapsing multiple sclerosis disease courses.

Germline V gives CDR1 SGHTA, CDR2 FQGNSA. With V trimmed by 1 base and J by 0 bases, 8 bases remained unmatched. The CDR3 runs to 17 residues. Built from TCR beta cDNA, the libraries had unique molecular identifiers in them. Each sample of about 0.9 to 11 million input T cells yielded 500,000 or so cDNA molecules, so each molecule approximated one T cell. One entry per CDR3 protein results from TCRdb running MiXCR on the PCR reads. This sample has around 190,000 distinct CDR3 sequences, with roughly 28% found just once. Overall study results and limits: Controls had lower frequencies than patients of five TRBV segments, which included TRBV5-6, TRBV5-1 and TRBV20-1. Multiple sclerosis was associated with a significant reduction in normalized Chao1 diversity relative to controls. The F measure placed samples prepared in the same batch into strongly shared clusters.

This clonotype was counted a few times. Its specificity is unknown. This chain links TRBV7-2 with TRBJ1-1, with TRBD1 matching 7 bases. Sample: blood. This TCR was sampled from a girl younger than 18 with multiple sclerosis. The CDR3 protein is CASSLGAGGHLNTEAFF. CDR3 bases: TGTGCCAGCAGCTTAGGGGCAGGGGGTCACCTGAACACTGAAGCTTTCTTT.